This T cell receptor beta chain came from a study of T cells in Graves' hyperthyroidism and ophthalmopathy. Study-level results: Ophthalmopathy was distinguished from stable hyperthyroidism by 13 V-J signatures.

This clonotype was seen repeatedly, ten times or more. Antigen: not known. Germline V lookup: CDR1 DFQATT, CDR2 SNEGSKA (reference sequence). The CDR3 consists of 14 residues. V gave up 0 bases and J gave up 3 bases, with 12 bases separating them. The CDR3 regions of TCR beta were amplified from RNA transcripts. Primed by the HTBI set, a first-round RT-PCR was run on the TCR CDR3. Via MiXCR, TCRdb re-called the multiplex PCR reads, giving one row per CDR3 protein. The sample lists roughly 250,000 distinct CDR3 sequences; less than 15% were seen once. Those patients with uncontrolled infection, other autoimmune disease, pregnancy or lactation were excluded.

This chain joins TRBV20-1 and TRBJ2-7; tentatively, D is TRBD1 (5 bases). The source of this sequence is a woman aged 40 to 55 with Graves' hyperthyroidism that later progressed to Graves' ophthalmopathy. Source material: blood. CDR3 nucleotides: TGCAGTGCTAGAGATCATGACAGTAGCTACGAGCAGTACTTC. The encoded protein is CSARDHDSSYEQYF.